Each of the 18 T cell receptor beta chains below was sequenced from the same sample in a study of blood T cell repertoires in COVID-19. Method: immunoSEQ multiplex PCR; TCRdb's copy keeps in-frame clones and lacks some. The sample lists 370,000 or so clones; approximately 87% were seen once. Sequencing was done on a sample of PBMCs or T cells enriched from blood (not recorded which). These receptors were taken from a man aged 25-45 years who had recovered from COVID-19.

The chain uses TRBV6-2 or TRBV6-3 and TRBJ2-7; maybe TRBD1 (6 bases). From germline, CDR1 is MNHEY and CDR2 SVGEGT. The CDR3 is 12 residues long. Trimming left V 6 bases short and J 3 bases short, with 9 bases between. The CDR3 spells CASSRDNYEQYF. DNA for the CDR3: TGTGCCAGCAGCCGGGACAACTACGAGCAGTACTTC.

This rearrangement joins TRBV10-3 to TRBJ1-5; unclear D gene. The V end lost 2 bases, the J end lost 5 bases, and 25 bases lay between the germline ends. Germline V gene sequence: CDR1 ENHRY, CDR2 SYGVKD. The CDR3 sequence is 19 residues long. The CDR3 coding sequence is TGTGCCATCAGTGAGATCCGACCCAATCCCTCAGGTACCCATCAGCCCCAGCATTTT. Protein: CAISEIRPNPSGTHQPQHF.

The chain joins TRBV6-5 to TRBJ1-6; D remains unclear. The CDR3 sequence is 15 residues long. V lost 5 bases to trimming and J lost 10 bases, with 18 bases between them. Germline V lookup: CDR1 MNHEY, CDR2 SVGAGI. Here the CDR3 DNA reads TGTGCCAGCAGTCGCTCGGAGCGGCGAGGGTCACCCCTCCACTTT. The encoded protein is CASSRSERRGSPLHF.

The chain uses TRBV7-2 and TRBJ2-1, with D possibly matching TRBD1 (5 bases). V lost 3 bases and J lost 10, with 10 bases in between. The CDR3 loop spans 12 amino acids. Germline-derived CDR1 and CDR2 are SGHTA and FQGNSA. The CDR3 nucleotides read TGTGCCAGCAGCTTCGGACAAGTGGAGCAGTTCTTC. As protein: CASSFGQVEQFF.

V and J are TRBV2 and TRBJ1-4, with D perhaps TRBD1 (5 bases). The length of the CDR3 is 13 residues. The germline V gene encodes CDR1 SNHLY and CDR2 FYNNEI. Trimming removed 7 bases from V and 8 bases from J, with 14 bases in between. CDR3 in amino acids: CASIREVREKLFF. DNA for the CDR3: TGTGCCAGCATCAGGGAAGTGAGAGAAAAACTGTTTTTT.

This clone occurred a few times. CDR3 sequence: CASSRGQTSTDTQYF. DNA for the CDR3: TGTGCCAGCAGCCGGGGACAGACTAGCACAGATACGCAGTATTTT. The chain couples TRBV14 to TRBJ2-3, with 7 bases lining up with TRBD1. The J segment lost 0 bases and the V segment lost 4 bases, leaving 4 bases of the junction unmatched. This CDR3 is 15 amino acids long. Germline-derived CDR1 and CDR2 are SGHDN and FVKESK.

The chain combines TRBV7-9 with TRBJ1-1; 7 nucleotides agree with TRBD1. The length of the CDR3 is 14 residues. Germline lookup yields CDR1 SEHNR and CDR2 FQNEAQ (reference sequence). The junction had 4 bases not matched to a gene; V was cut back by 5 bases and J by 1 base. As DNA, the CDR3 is TGTGCCAGCAGCACGGACAGGTGGAACACTGAAGCTTTCTTT. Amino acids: CASSTDRWNTEAFF. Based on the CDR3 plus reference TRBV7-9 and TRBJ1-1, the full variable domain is DTGVSQNPRHKITKRGQNVTFRCDPISEHNRLYWYRQTLGQGPEFLTYFQNEAQLEKSRLLSDRFSAERPKGSFSTLEIQRTEQGDSAMYLCASSTDRWNTEAFFGQGTRLTVV.

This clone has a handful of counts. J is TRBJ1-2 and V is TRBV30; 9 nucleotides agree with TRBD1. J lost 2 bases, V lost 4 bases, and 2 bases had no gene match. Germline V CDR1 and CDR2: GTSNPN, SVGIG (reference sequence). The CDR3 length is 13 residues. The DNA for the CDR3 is TGTGCCTGGATGGGACAGGGAAACTATGGCTACACCTTC. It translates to CAWMGQGNYGYTF.

The CDR3 region is CASSEQGSPEAFF. For the CDR3, the DNA is TGTGCCAGCAGTGAACAGGGTTCTCCTGAAGCTTTCTTT. The chain joins TRBV25-1 to TRBJ1-1; D is possibly TRBD1 (5 bases). Trimming took 2 bases from V and 6 from J, leaving 10 bases between them. Per the germline V gene, CDR1 is MGHDK and CDR2 is SYGVNS. CDR3 length equals 13 residues.

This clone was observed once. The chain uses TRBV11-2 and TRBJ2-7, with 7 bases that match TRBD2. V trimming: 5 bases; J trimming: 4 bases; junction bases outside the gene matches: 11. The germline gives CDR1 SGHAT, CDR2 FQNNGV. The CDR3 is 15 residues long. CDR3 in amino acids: CASSLGRGLGYEQYF. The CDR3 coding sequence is TGTGCCAGCAGCCTCGGGCGGGGGTTAGGGTACGAGCAGTACTTC.

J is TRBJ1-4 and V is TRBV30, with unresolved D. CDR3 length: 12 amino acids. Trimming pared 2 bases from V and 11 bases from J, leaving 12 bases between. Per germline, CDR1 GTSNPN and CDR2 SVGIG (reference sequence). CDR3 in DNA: TGTGCCTGGAGTACAGAACGGTACAAACTGTTTTTT. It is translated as CAWSTERYKLFF.

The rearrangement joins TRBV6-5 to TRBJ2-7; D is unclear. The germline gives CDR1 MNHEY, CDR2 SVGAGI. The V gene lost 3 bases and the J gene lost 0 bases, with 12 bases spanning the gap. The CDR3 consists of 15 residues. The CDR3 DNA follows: TGTGCCAGCAGTTATAGCTCCGCGAGCTCCTACGAGCAGTACTTC. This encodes CASSYSSASSYEQYF.

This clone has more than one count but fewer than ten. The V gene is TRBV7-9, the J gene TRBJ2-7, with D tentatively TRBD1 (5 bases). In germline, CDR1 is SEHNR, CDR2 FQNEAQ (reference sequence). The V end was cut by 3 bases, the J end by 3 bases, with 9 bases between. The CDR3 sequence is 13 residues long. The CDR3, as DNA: TGTGCCAGCAGCTTGGGGCCTCACTACGAGCAGTACTTC. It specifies CASSLGPHYEQYF.

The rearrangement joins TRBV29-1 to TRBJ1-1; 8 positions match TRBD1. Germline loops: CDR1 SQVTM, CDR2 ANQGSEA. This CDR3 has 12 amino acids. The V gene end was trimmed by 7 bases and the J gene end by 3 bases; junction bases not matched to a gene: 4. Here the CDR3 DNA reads TGCAGCGGATTGACAGGGGACACTGAAGCTTTCTTT. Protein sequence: CSGLTGDTEAFF.

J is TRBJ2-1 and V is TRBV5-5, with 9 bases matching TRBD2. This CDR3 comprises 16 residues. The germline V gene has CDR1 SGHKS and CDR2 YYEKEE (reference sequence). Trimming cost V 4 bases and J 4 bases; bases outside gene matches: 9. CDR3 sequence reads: CASSVSLAGYYNEQFF. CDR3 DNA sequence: TGTGCCAGCAGCGTCTCACTAGCGGGTTATTACAATGAGCAGTTCTTC.

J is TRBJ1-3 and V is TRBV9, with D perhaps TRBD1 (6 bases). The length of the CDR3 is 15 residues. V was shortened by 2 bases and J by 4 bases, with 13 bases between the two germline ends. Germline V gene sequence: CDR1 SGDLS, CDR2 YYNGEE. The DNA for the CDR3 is TGTGCCAGCAGCGTGACCGGGACACCCGGAAACACCATATATTTT. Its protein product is CASSVTGTPGNTIYF.

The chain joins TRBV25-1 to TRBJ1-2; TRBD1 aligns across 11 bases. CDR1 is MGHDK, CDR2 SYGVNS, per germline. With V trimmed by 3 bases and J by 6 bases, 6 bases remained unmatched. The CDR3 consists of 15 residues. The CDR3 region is CASSELGTGGDGYTF. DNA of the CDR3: TGTGCCAGCAGTGAGCTCGGGACAGGGGGGGATGGCTACACCTTC.

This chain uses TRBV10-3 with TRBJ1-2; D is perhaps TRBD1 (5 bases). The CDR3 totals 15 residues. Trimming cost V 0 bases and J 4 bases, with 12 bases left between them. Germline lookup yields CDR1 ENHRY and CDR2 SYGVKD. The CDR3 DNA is TGTGCCATCAGTGAGTCGTTGGGGCAGAGCTATGGCTACACCTTC. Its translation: CAISESLGQSYGYTF.